This T cell receptor (beta chain) was captured in a study of blood T cell repertoires in COVID-19. Overall study: Acute-phase and convalescent COVID-19 samples originated in the United States, Italy and Spain.

Followed over time, Seattle patients had been enrolled while infection was active. Germline loops: CDR1 LGHDT, CDR2 YNNKEL (reference sequence). CDR3 size: 15 residues. V lost 5 bases and J lost 0, with 11 bases in between. Some clones are missing from TCRdb's copy, which holds only in-frame ones; the method was immunoSEQ multiplex PCR. Here the sample spans hundreds of thousands of clones, roughly 86% being singletons. The V gene is TRBV3-1 (or the pseudogene TRBV3-2), the J gene TRBJ1-3; D gene unclear. This receptor was obtained from a woman aged 70-85 years with COVID-19, enrolled during active disease. The sequencing input was peripheral blood. CDR3 in amino acids: CASSSTGYSGNTIYF. In DNA form, the CDR3 reads TGTGCCAGCAGCTCGACGGGGTACTCTGGAAACACCATATATTTT.